A selection of T cell receptor beta chains follows, all from one sample in a study of cytomegalovirus exposure and HLA in healthy donors. Clones were sequenced by immunoSEQ multiplex PCR, and TCRdb holds only the in-frame ones, with some missing. The sample lists 210,000 or so clones, 80% to 90% occurring once. The sample consisted of PBMCs. These receptors were obtained from a girl aged 2-10 years in good health and CMV-seronegative. CDR3s include the opening cysteine and the closing phenylalanine or tryptophan. A D gene is named only where the DNA matches it firmly. The size of a clone is reported for some rows only, either as once, few or many, or as a class for expanded clones.

V: TRBV2; D: TRBD2; size: NA; CDR3: CASRSLAGVSSYEQYF
V: TRBV7-9; D: NA; size: few; CDR3: CASSSMGGAVDYEQYF
V: TRBV5-1; D: NA; size: NA; CDR3: CASAGDNYGYTF
V: TRBV4-1; D: TRBD2; size: few; CDR3: CASSKIPAGGPYNEQFF
V: TRBV5-1; D: TRBD2; size: NA; CDR3: CASSSGRLAGRSDTQYF
V: TRBV13; D: NA; size: NA; CDR3: CASSLEPQVRRDNEQFF
V: TRBV4-1; D: TRBD2; size: NA; CDR3: CASSQGVSGGQETQYF
V: TRBV5-1; D: TRBD2; size: once; CDR3: CASTERGPFTDTQYF
V: TRBV7-9; D: NA; size: NA; CDR3: CASSSTPLAAADEQFF
V: TRBV25-1; D: NA; size: NA; CDR3: CASSSYRGAGTDTQYF
V: TRBV15; D: NA; size: NA; CDR3: CATSRDVQGRDEQFF
V: TRBV4-2; D: TRBD2; size: few; CDR3: CASSRSGERTYNEQFF
V: TRBV15; D: TRBD1; size: NA; CDR3: CATTDRVGTEAFF
V: TRBV27; D: NA; size: NA; CDR3: CASSLQGKSNQPQHF
V: TRBV6-1; D: NA; size: NA; CDR3: CASTVRGPYGYTF
V: TRBV4-1; D: NA; size: NA; CDR3: CASSQAAPGNSPLHF
V: TRBV5-6; D: TRBD2; size: NA; CDR3: CASSLGTTTDTQYF
V: TRBV4-1; D: TRBD1; size: few; CDR3: CASSQATRQGPNYGYTF
V: TRBV15; D: TRBD1; size: NA; CDR3: CATSRDRRQGARTEAFF